This T cell receptor beta chain emerged from a study of CD8+ T cells in alopecia areata. As for the study in general: Treated patients took oral tofacitinib at 5 to 10 mg twice daily.

RNA extraction and reverse transcription yielded cDNA as sequencing template. Only in-frame clones appear in the TCRdb table, and some are missing; sequencing was by immunoSEQ multiplex PCR. The table lists over 200,000 clones, more than 45% of them singletons. Whole-study results and caveats: An increase in clonality over normal scalp was evident in lesional scalp, especially alopecia totalis/universalis.

Trimming stripped 3 bases from V and 2 bases from J, with 8 bases between. In germline, CDR1 is SGHVS, CDR2 FNYEAQ. The CDR3 runs to 14 residues. Researchers gathered lesional scalp punch biopsies and peripheral blood from patients with alopecia areata. The researchers isolated CD4+ and CD8+ T cells from PBMCs by sorting. This clone turned up a few times. Its specificity is not known. This receptor was identified in a human donor with alopecia areata. The V and J genes are TRBV7-6 and TRBJ1-5, with D possibly being TRBD1 (6 bases). The sample in question was CD4+ T cells sorted from blood, obtained at week 0. The CDR3 region has the DNA TGTGCCAGCAGCTTGGGGGCAGGCAATCAGCCCCAGCATTTT. It encodes CASSLGAGNQPQHF.